Presented here are 19 T cell receptor beta chains from one specimen sequenced in a study of CD8+ T cells in alopecia areata listed by TCRdb under 2018. Library preparation was by the immunoSEQ multiplex PCR assay. To provide template for TCR sequencing, every sample had RNA extracted and reverse transcribed into cDNA. The table was pulled from immuneACCESS by TCRdb, which kept in-frame rearrangements only. Such tables lose some clones; where checked, under half of the loss comes from unresolved V genes, and the rest has no known cause. Here the sample lists 200,000 to 300,000 clones, none seen once only. About 1.1% of the sample is taken by the ten largest. Pooled mouse cutaneous lymph node cells were stained for CD4, CD8alpha, NKG2D, NKG2ACE and other markers and were then sorted on a BD Influx. Material for sequencing was CD4+ T cells sorted from a lymph node. The source is a C3H/HeJ mouse with alopecia areata. This strain is of MHC haplotype H2-k.

This clone was observed a few times. Gene names are mouse gene names. The CDR3 is cut off 4 residues early in the read; its end comes from the germline J gene. V usage is TRBV13-3 and J usage is TRBJ1-2; 8 nucleotides align to TRBD1. CDR1 and CDR2 from the germline V gene are NNHDY and SYVADS. CDR3 length: 12 residues. Unmatched junction bases numbered 0, after V lost 7 bases and J lost 1 base. The CDR3 spells CASDRGNSDYTF. The sequenced CDR3 bases are TGTGCCAGCGACAGGGGAAACTCC.

This clone was observed many times. The listed genes are named as in mouse. The read gets to within 4 residues of the CDR3 end, and the germline J gene fills in the rest. V usage is TRBV13-1 and J usage is TRBJ2-3; D is perhaps TRBD1 (6 bases). The CDR3 extends over 12 amino acids. The germline V gene has CDR1 NSHNY and CDR2 SYGAGN. The CDR3 sequence: CASSSGVETLYF. The CDR3 bases that were read are TGTGCCAGCAGCTCAGGGGTAGAA.

With regard to this clone: Germline and genes: mouse. Read sequence stops 4 residues before the CDR3 end, and the germline J gene provides the missing end. The chain links TRBV13-2 to TRBJ2-3; TRBD1 is a possible D gene (6 bases). Germline V gene sequence: CDR1 NNHNN, CDR2 SYGAGS (reference sequence). The CDR3 has 16 amino acids. V was cut by 0 bases and J by 0 bases, with 11 bases left in between. The CDR3 here is CASGDVQGRSAETLYF. CDR3 DNA (partial): TGTGCCAGCGGTGATGTCCAGGGGAGAAGTGCAGAA.

For this clone: With a much larger clone just one base away, this may be a read error. The gene symbols are mouse symbols. The DNA ends 4 residues before the CDR3 does, and the rest of the CDR3 is filled in from the germline J gene. This specimen includes other DNA sequences encoding the same CDR3. The V and J genes are TRBV13-3 and TRBJ1-2, with a possible D match to TRBD1 (5 bases). Trimming stripped 2 bases from V and 0 bases from J, with 8 bases between. This CDR3 contains 14 residues. Germline assignment: CDR1 NNHDY and CDR2 SYVADS. The DNA read from the CDR3 is TGTGCCAGCAGTGACGGCAGGGCAAACTCC. As protein: CASSDGRANS. The CDR3 in its entirety is CASSDGRANSDYTF.

This clone was counted only a few times. Mouse names are used for the genes. The read stops 4 residues short of the end of the CDR3; the missing end is completed from the germline J gene. This chain connects TRBV13-2 to TRBJ2-1; no definite D call. Germline lookup yields CDR1 NNHNN and CDR2 SYGAGS (reference sequence). This CDR3 spans 13 amino acids. The V end lost 1 base, the J end lost 4 bases, and 6 bases lay between the germline ends. Partial CDR3 DNA: TGTGCCAGCGGTGATCACAATTATGCT. Amino acids: CASGDHNYA. The complete CDR3 protein is CASGDHNYAEQFF.

As to this clone: The genes and germline here are from mouse. The read gets to within 4 residues of the CDR3 end, and the germline J gene fills in the rest. Different DNA sequences within this sample yield the same CDR3. J is TRBJ2-3 and V is TRBV19; 8 nucleotides agree with TRBD2. With V trimmed by 2 bases and J by 0 bases, 5 bases remained unmatched. Germline CDR1 reads FNHDT; CDR2 reads SITEND (reference sequence). The CDR3 loop spans 16 amino acids. The CDR3 loop is CASSIAGGSSAETLYF. Incomplete CDR3 DNA: TGTGCCAGCAGTATCGCTGGGGGGTCTAGTGCAGAA.

This clone was seen a handful of times. The gene symbols are mouse symbols. The read ends 4 residues shy of where the CDR3 ends; the end is completed using the germline J gene. The same CDR3 can be traced to other DNA sequences in this sample. The chain employs TRBV13-1 and TRBJ2-5, with 8 bases fitting TRBD2. This CDR3 is 15 amino acids long. In germline, CDR1 is NSHNY, CDR2 SYGAGN. Here the CDR3 reads CASSDAPGGKDTQYF. Incomplete CDR3 DNA: TGTGCCAGCAGTGATGCTCCTGGGGGGAAGGAC.

In this sample, this clone turned up a few times. Germline and genes here are mouse. The read gets to within 4 residues of the CDR3 end, and the germline J gene fills in the rest. This chain uses TRBV5 with TRBJ2-1; 12 positions match TRBD2. In germline, CDR1 is LGHNA, CDR2 YNLKQL (reference sequence). This CDR3 region has 16 residues. Trimming at V came to 4 bases and at J to 6 bases, leaving 7 bases not matched to a gene. The covered CDR3 bases are TGTGCCAGCAGCCCCGACTGGGGGGGCATGTTTGCT. It encodes CASSPDWGGMFA. In full, the CDR3 reads CASSPDWGGMFAEQFF.

On this clone: Gene labels here are mouse ones. The read ends 4 residues before the CDR3 terminus; that terminus is restored from the germline J gene. This chain joins TRBV1 and TRBJ1-2; TRBD1 might be the D (6 bases). CDR3 length: 13 amino acids. Per the germline V gene, CDR1 is NSQYPW and CDR2 is LRSPGD (reference sequence). The covered CDR3 bases are TGCACCTGCAGTGCAGATCGCAGGGGC. This gives the protein CTCSADRRG. The complete CDR3 reads CTCSADRRGDYTF.

This clone was detected a few times. Gene labels here are mouse ones. The CDR3 spells CASARQLNTGQLYF. The part of the CDR3 DNA that was read is TGTGCCAGCGCCAGACAGCTAAACACCGGG. V gene TRBV13-2 combines with J gene TRBJ2-2; weak D call: TRBD1 (5 bases). The sequence runs out 4 residues before the end of the CDR3; the remainder is reconstructed from the germline J gene. Deletions cut 6 bases from V and 1 base from J, with 10 bases between. Germline CDR1 and CDR2: NNHNN and SYGAGS (reference sequence). The CDR3 loop spans 14 amino acids.

This clone was counted between two and nine times. The genes and germline here are from mouse. The read falls 4 residues short of the CDR3 end, and the missing part is taken from the germline J gene. The chain recombines TRBV19 with TRBJ2-3; TRBD2 agrees at 7 bases. Germline V gene sequence: CDR1 FNHDT, CDR2 SITEND (reference sequence). V lost 2 bases and J lost 0; bases outside the gene matches: 3. The CDR3 runs to 15 residues. The part of the CDR3 DNA that was read is TGTGCCAGCAGTATCTGGGGGAATAGTGCAGAA. Amino acid sequence: CASSIWGNSAE. The entire CDR3 protein reads CASSIWGNSAETLYF.

About this clone: Gene and germline names: mouse. The sequenced fragment ends 4 residues before the CDR3 boundary, so the rest is inferred from the germline J gene. The chain recombines TRBV1 with TRBJ2-3; 10 bases fit TRBD2. V was clipped by 0 bases and J by 1 base; unmatched bases: 1. This CDR3 has 16 amino acids. Germline CDR1 is NSQYPW and CDR2 is LRSPGD (reference sequence). This chain's CDR3 is CTCSADWGGGAETLYF. The CDR3 bases that were read are TGCACCTGCAGTGCAGACTGGGGGGGCGGTGCAGAA.

There are a few counts of this clone. Genes here carry mouse names. The missing CDR3 end, 4 residues past where the read stops, is filled in from the germline J gene. This chain uses TRBV13-3 with TRBJ2-1; TRBD2 matches at 8 bases. The CDR3 extends over 16 amino acids. Per the germline V gene, CDR1 is NNHDY and CDR2 is SYVADS. The part of the CDR3 DNA that was read is TGTGCCAGCAGTGCCCTAGTCGGGGGGGCGGGAGCT. Amino acids: CASSALVGGAGA. The whole CDR3 sequence reads CASSALVGGAGAEQFF.

Regarding this clone: The gene names given are mouse names. The sequenced fragment ends 3 residues before the CDR3 boundary, so the rest is inferred from the germline J gene. V gene TRBV19 combines with J gene TRBJ1-6; 7 bases agree with TRBD1. TRBJ1-6 is labeled an ORF, and its function is uncertain. Germline loops: CDR1 FNHDT, CDR2 SITEND (reference sequence). J lost 7 bases, V lost 7 bases, and 5 bases had no gene match. CDR3 length: 13 residues. This chain's CDR3 is CASATGKNSPLYF. CDR3 DNA (partial): TGTGCCAGCGCGACAGGGAAGAATTCGCCC.

To note about this clone: Gene names and germline match the mouse. The observed sequence ends 4 residues before the CDR3 terminus, with the missing tail filled in from the germline J gene. The J gene is TRBJ1-2, the V gene TRBV31; possible D gene TRBD1, 6 bases. V was shortened by 0 bases and J by 1 base, with 12 bases between the two germline ends. CDR1 and CDR2 from the germline V gene are GKSSPN and SITVG. CDR3 size: 15 residues. Incomplete CDR3 DNA: TGTGCCTGGAGTCTAGGACAGAACCTAAACTCC. Encoded protein: CAWSLGQNLNS. The entire CDR3 protein is CAWSLGQNLNSDYTF.

A few counts support this clone. Gene names follow the mouse nomenclature. The read is 4 residues too short to cover the CDR3 end, so that end is filled in from the germline J gene. This chain links TRBV13-1 with TRBJ2-3; TRBD1 matches 9 bases. Germline V lookup: CDR1 NSHNY, CDR2 SYGAGN. The CDR3 is 15 amino acids. Partial CDR3 DNA: TGTGCCAGCAGTCCCCGGGACAGGGAGGGAGAA. This codes for CASSPRDREGE. The CDR3 in full is CASSPRDREGETLYF.

As regards this clone: All gene names here are mouse names. The CDR3 end is not reached by the read, which stops 4 residues before it; the germline J gene fills it in. This same CDR3 is encoded by further DNA sequences in the sample. The chain has TRBV1 and TRBJ2-7; 7 bases map to TRBD1. Germline-derived CDR1 and CDR2 are NSQYPW and LRSPGD (reference sequence). The CDR3 loop spans 12 amino acids. CDR3 loop: CTCSARGYEQYF. The sequenced part of the CDR3 DNA is TGCACCTGCAGTGCCAGGGGGTAT.

In its sample, this clone was seen a few times. Gene names denote mouse genes. The CDR3 goes on 4 residues after the read ends, and that part is filled in from the germline J gene. V is TRBV19 and J is TRBJ1-1, with D uncertain. CDR1 and CDR2 (germline): FNHDT, SITEND (reference sequence). The CDR3 has 13 residues. CDR3 DNA, as far as it was read: TGTGCCAGCAGTATAATGGGGAGGGCA. Translation gives CASSIMGRA. The full CDR3 reads CASSIMGRAEVFF.

Only a few counts were recorded for this clone. Gene labels here are mouse ones. From the germline J gene comes the end of the CDR3, since the read stops 4 residues before it. The J gene is TRBJ2-2, the V gene TRBV31; the match to TRBD2 covers 8 bases. J gave up 0 bases and V 1 base, and 1 base lay outside the gene matches. The CDR3 is made up of 15 amino acids. CDR1 and CDR2 (germline): GKSSPN, SITVG. The CDR3 DNA, read in part, is TGTGCCTGGAGTCGGGGGGGCCCAAACACCGGG. It specifies CAWSRGGPNTG. The CDR3 reads in full as CAWSRGGPNTGQLYF.